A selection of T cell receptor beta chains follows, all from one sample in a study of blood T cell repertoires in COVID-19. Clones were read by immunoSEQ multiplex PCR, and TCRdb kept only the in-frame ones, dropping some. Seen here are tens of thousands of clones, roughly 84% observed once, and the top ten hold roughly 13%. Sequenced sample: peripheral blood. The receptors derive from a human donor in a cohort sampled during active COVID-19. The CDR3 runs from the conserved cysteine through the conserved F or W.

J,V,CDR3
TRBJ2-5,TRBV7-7,CASSLFRGETQYF
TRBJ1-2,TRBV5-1,CASSPGDFRGGYTF
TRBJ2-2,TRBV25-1,CASSEDITGELFF
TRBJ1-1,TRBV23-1,CASTTNGNTEAFF
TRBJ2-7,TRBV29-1,CSGMTGGEQYF
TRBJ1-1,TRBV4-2,CASSQPTGQSGTEAFF
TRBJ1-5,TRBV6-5,CASRSGGSGHQPQHF
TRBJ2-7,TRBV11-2,CASVRAGRSYEQYF
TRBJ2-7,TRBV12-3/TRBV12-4,CASSPQTGGEQYF
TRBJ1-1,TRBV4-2,CASSQGRETEAFF
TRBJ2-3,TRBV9,CASSGLAGGPGTDTQYF
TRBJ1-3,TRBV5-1,CASSLDGRAAGNTIYF
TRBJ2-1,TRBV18,CASSPSPVAYNEQFF
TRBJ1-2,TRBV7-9,CASSLGAWDYGYTF
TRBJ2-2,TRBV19,CASSISRNTGELFF
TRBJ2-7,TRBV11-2,CASSLLAGTGPYEQYF
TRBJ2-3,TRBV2,CASFDISTDTQYF
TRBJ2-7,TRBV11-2,CASSPRQGADQYF
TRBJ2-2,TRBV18,CASSLYWPTRELFF
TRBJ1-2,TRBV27,CASSFGQHYGYTF
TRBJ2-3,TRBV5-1,CASSLGTGKATDTQYF
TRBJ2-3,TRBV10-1,CASSERRGADTDTQYF
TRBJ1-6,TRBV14,CASSQVANSPLHF
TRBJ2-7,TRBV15,CATSGRWRGEQYF
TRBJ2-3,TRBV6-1,CASSEEDWRGTDTQYF
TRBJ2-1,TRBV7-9,CASRAGQGVYNEQFF
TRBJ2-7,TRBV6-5,CASRSRGTYEQYF
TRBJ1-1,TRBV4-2,CASSQDRENTEAFF
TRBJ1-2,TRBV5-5,CASSQGGDYGYTF
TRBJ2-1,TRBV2,CASKRDRGDEQFF
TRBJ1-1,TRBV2,CASSLGGSFSEAFF
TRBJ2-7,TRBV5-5,CASSLGQGKNEQYF
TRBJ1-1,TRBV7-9,CASSSTGTGGFYTEAFF
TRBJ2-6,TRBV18,CASSQGQGASGANVLTF
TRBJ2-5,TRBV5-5,CASSFSGSGETQYF
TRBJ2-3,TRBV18,CASSPTSGGTTDTQYF
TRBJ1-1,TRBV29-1,CSVGLDRATEAFF
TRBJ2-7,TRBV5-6,CASSLVQGREQYF
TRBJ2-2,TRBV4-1,CASSQFSSGGAGTGELFF
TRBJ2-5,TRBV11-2,CASSPSTGGETQYF
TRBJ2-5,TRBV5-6,CASSLLLARGRETQYF
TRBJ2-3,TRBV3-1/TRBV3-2,CASSQDTASSGEDTQYF
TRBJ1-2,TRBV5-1,CASSLRRDYGYTF
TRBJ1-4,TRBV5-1,CASSLGYRGFNEKLFF
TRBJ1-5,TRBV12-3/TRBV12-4,CASSSGVWQPQHF
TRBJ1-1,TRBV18,CASSPPGGVETEAFF
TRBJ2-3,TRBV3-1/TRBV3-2,CASSPRTGRDTQYF
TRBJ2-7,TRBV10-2,CASSERASGELYF